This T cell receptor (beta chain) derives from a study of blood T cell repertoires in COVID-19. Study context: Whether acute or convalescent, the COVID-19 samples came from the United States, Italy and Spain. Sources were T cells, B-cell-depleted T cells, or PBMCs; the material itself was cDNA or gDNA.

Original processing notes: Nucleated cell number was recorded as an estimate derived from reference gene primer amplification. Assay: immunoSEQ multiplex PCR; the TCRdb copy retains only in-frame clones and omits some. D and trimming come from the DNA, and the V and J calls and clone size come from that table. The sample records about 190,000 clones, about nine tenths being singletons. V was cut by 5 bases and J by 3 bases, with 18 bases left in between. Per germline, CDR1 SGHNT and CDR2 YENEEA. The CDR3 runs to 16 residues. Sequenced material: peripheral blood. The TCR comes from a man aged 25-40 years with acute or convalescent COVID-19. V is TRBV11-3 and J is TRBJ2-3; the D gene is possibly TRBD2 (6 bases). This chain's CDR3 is CASSPGGAGRTDTQYF. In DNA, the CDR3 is TGTGCCAGCAGCCCCGGGGGTGCGGGACGAACAGATACGCAGTATTTT.